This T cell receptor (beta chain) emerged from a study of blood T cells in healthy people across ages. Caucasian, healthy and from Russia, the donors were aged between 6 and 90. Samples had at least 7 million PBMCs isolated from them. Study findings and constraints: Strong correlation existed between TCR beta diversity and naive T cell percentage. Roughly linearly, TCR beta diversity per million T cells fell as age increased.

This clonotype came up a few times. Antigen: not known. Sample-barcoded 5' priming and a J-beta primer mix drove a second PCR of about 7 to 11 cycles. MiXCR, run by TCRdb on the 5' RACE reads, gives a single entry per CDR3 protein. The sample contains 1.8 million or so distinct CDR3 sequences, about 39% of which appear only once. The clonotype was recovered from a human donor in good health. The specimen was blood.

CDR3 nucleotides: TGTGCCAGCTCACCCTCCGCAAGGGAGGAGACCCAGTACTTC. Its protein is CASSPSAREETQYF. The V gene is TRBV18, the J gene TRBJ2-5; TRBD2 might be the D (5 bases). Trimming removed 3 bases from V and 5 bases from J, with 13 bases in between. Germline V CDR1 and CDR2: KGHSH, LQKENI. CDR3 length: 14 residues.